The source of this T cell receptor (beta chain) is a study of T-cell memory formation after mild COVID-19. Study-wide points: The pre-infection memory compartment contained some responding clones, suggesting cross-reactive memory joined.

In its sample, this clonotype was seen a few times. Its antigen remains unidentified. A single record per CDR3 protein comes from TCRdb applying MiXCR to the 5' RACE reads. The table shows 300,000 to 400,000 distinct CDR3 sequences, with about a sixth occurring only once. This CDR3 has 15 amino acids. Trimming took 5 bases from V and 13 from J, leaving 26 bases between them. Germline CDR1 and CDR2: SGHTA and FQGNSA. The receptor comes from a man aged 18 to 30 who had mild COVID-19 (a few samples of this study predate the infection). Cell type and time point are not known. The chain has TRBV7-2 and TRBJ2-5; tentatively, D is TRBD1 or TRBD2 (6 bases each). Sequenced: PBMCs or a T cell subset sorted from them (not recorded which). The CDR3 nucleotides read TGTGCCAGCAGCCCCCTCCGAGGGGGGCCCACCTTATGGTACTTC. It yields the protein CASSPLRGGPTLWYF.